This T cell receptor (beta chain) was recovered during a study of shared clonotypes between healthy human individuals. Naive CD8 cells lacked CD45RO, underwent positive selection for CCR7 and left out terminally differentiated effector memory CD45RA+ cells. The repertoire was sequenced with immunoSEQ multiplex PCR; TCRdb's copy has only in-frame clones and lacks some. The sample has about 700,000 clones; around 90% are singletons. The junction had 11 bases not matched to a gene; V was cut back by 5 bases and J by 8 bases. CDR3 length: 17 amino acids. Germline V gene data show CDR1 as SEHNR and CDR2 as FQNEAQ (reference sequence).

This chain connects TRBV7-9 to TRBJ2-1, with 14 bases matching TRBD2. The TCR originated in a man aged 25-45 years in good health. The source material was naive CD8+ T cells sorted from blood. CDR3: CASSPTSGRGFSHEQFF. In nucleotides, the CDR3 is TGTGCCAGCAGCCCGACTAGCGGGAGGGGTTTCTCTCATGAGCAGTTCTTC.